This is a list of T cell receptor beta chains from one sample in a study of T cells in Graves' hyperthyroidism and ophthalmopathy. TCRdb reprocessed the multiplex PCR reads with MiXCR, giving one entry per CDR3 protein. The sample holds approximately 600,000 distinct CDR3 sequences; approximately 15% are singletons and the top ten take more than 5%. Input material: blood. The origin of the receptors is a woman in her twenties or thirties with Graves' hyperthyroidism that later progressed to Graves' ophthalmopathy. Both conserved end residues are part of each CDR3. The D gene is left open where the match is weak. Size tells how often a clone was seen (once, few, many) or the class of an expanded clone, and some rows leave it out.

>NA|TRBV19|TRBJ1-1|NA
CASSIDRDIEAFF
TGTGCCAGTAGTATAGACAGGGATATAGAAGCTTTCTTT
>NA|TRBV5-1|TRBJ1-2|many
CASSSKLDRIPPNYGYTF
TGCGCCAGCAGCTCTAAGTTGGACAGAATACCTCCTAACTATGGCTACACCTTC
>TRBD2|TRBV27|TRBJ2-7|many
CASSRGGWEGEQYF
TGTGCCAGCAGCCGCGGGGGTTGGGAAGGGGAGCAGTACTTC
>NA|TRBV12-3/TRBV12-4|TRBJ1-5|many
CASSFAGGGNQPQHF
TGTGCCAGCAGTTTTGCGGGGGGCGGCAATCAGCCCCAGCATTTT
>NA|TRBV2|TRBJ2-7|many
CASSEGWGSGSYEQYF
TGTGCCAGCAGTGAAGGGTGGGGGTCGGGATCCTACGAGCAGTACTTC
>NA|TRBV11-2|TRBJ1-1|many
CASSFLEGEGTEAFF
TGTGCCAGCAGCTTTCTTGAAGGGGAAGGCACTGAAGCTTTCTTT
>TRBD2|TRBV24-1|TRBJ2-1|NA
CATSDSGTKNYNEQFF
TGTGCCACCAGTGATTCCGGGACTAAAAATTACAATGAGCAGTTCTTC
>NA|TRBV7-9|TRBJ2-2|few
CASSMGTPGDTGELFF
TGTGCCAGCAGCATGGGGACCCCAGGGGACACCGGGGAGCTGTTTTTT
>NA|TRBV11-3|TRBJ2-7|many
CASSSLDEQYF
TGTGCCAGCAGCTCCCTCGACGAGCAGTACTTC
>TRBD2|TRBV30|TRBJ2-7|few
CAWTPGGEWYEQYF
TGTGCCTGGACCCCCGGGGGGGAGTGGTACGAGCAGTACTTC
>NA|TRBV7-3|TRBJ2-1|many
CASSLSAPSSYNEQFF
TGTGCCAGCAGCTTGTCAGCCCCGAGCTCCTACAATGAGCAGTTCTTC
>TRBD2|TRBV7-2|TRBJ2-2|many
CASSLSHLAGVTGELFF
TGTGCCAGCAGCTTATCTCACCTAGCGGGAGTTACCGGGGAGCTGTTTTTT
>NA|TRBV4-1|TRBJ2-5|few
CASSQSGTQETQYF
TGCGCCAGCAGCCAATCCGGGACGCAAGAGACCCAGTACTTC
>TRBD1|TRBV15|TRBJ1-1|NA
CATATGGTEAFF
TGTGCCACCGCGACAGGGGGCACTGAAGCTTTCTTT
>NA|TRBV6-4|TRBJ2-1|NA
CASSPPGVSSYNEQFF
TGTGCCAGCAGCCCACCCGGGGTAAGCTCCTACAATGAGCAGTTCTTC
>NA|TRBV4-3|TRBJ1-4|many
CASSQVTSNEKLFF
TGCGCCAGCAGCCAAGTAACAAGTAATGAAAAACTGTTTTTT
>TRBD1|TRBV24-1|TRBJ2-6|many
CATSGQGIDGANVLTF
TGTGCCACCAGCGGACAGGGGATAGATGGGGCCAACGTCCTGACTTTC
>NA|TRBV7-9|TRBJ2-4|many
CASSLAVGNIQYF
TGTGCCAGCAGCTTAGCGGTAGGAAACATTCAGTACTTC
>TRBD1|TRBV14|TRBJ2-3|many
CASSRRTGGRTDTQYF
TGTGCCAGCAGCCGGCGGACAGGGGGCAGAACAGATACGCAGTATTTT
>NA|TRBV19|TRBJ2-1|few
CASTEGSPGNEQFF
TGTGCCAGTACGGAGGGATCTCCGGGCAATGAGCAGTTCTTC
>NA|TRBV7-9|TRBJ1-1|many
CASSLVQGWDTEAFF
TGTGCCAGCAGCTTAGTTCAGGGGTGGGACACTGAAGCTTTCTTT
>NA|TRBV20-1|TRBJ2-3|many
CSANMPENADTQYF
TGCAGTGCCAACATGCCCGAGAACGCAGATACGCAGTATTTT
>TRBD1|TRBV30|TRBJ1-1|NA
CAWRGGQGAGAFF
TGTGCCTGGAGGGGGGGACAGGGGGCCGGGGCTTTCTTT